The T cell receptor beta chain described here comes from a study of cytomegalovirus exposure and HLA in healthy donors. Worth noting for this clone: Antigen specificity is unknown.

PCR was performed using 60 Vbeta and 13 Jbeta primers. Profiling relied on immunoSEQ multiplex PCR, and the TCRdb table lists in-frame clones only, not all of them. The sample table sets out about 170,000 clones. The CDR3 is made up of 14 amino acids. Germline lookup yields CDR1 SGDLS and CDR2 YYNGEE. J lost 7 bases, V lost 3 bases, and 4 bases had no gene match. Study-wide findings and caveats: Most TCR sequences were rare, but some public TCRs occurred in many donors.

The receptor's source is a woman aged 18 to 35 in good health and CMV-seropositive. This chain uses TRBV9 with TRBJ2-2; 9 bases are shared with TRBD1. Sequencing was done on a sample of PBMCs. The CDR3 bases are TGTGCCAGCAGCGCAACAGGGGGCGTCGGGGAGCTGTTTTTT. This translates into CASSATGGVGELFF.